The 26 T cell receptor beta chains reported below all come from one sample, sequenced in a study of T cells in Graves' hyperthyroidism and ophthalmopathy. RNA transcripts gave rise to amplified TCR beta CDR3 regions. TCR CDR3 regions were first amplified by RT-PCR with HTBI primers. TCRdb independently ran MiXCR on the multiplex PCR reads; one entry per CDR3 protein. The profile shows around 570,000 distinct CDR3 sequences, about 20% of them singletons. The sample taken for sequencing was blood. The source of these receptors is a man between 35 and 55 years old with Graves' ophthalmopathy.

In the case of this clonotype: At one of its ends the junction is not consistent with the germline gene, which may arise from a read error. CDR3 sequence: CASSYGGQATNEKLFF. The DNA of the CDR3 is TGTGCCAGCAGTTACGGCGGACAGGCGACTAATGAAAAACTGTTTTTT. The chain couples TRBV10-3 to TRBJ1-4, with 7 bases matching TRBD1. Germline CDR1 and CDR2: ENHRY and SYGVKD. There are 16 residues in the CDR3.

This clonotype was seen a handful of times. The gene calls are TRBV6-1 and TRBJ2-3, with D uncertain. The CDR3 totals 16 residues. Germline CDR1 MNHNS, CDR2 SASEGT. Trimming pared 5 bases from V and 0 bases from J, leaving 15 bases between. CDR3 residues: CASSSPRPGSTDTQYF. In DNA, the CDR3 is TGTGCCAGCAGTTCCCCCCGCCCAGGCAGCACAGATACGCAGTATTTT.

This clonotype appeared many times. The chain couples TRBV20-1 to TRBJ2-7, with D tentatively TRBD2 (5 bases). There are 13 residues in the CDR3. Germline lookup yields CDR1 DFQATT and CDR2 SNEGSKA (reference sequence). V was clipped by 4 bases and J by 4 bases, with 14 bases between them. This chain's CDR3 is CSAIGGREYEQYF. CDR3 nucleotides: TGCAGTGCTATAGGTGGAAGGGAGTACGAGCAGTACTTC.

This clonotype was counted between two and nine times. The rearrangement uses TRBV6-2 or TRBV6-3 and TRBJ2-1, with 11 nucleotides matching TRBD2. This CDR3 is 16 amino acids long. Germline V gene sequence: CDR1 MNHEY, CDR2 SVGEGT. V shed 0 bases, J shed 7 bases, and the junction held 5 bases outside the gene matches. This CDR3 is CASSYSTVAGGNEQFF. The CDR3 region has the DNA TGTGCCAGCAGTTACTCGACAGTAGCGGGAGGGAATGAGCAGTTCTTC.

The gene calls are TRBV4-3 and TRBJ2-7, with D possibly TRBD2 on 6 matching bases. This CDR3 is 17 amino acids long. V was cut by 0 bases and J by 0 bases, with 15 bases left in between. In germline, CDR1 is LGHNA, CDR2 YSLEER. This chain's CDR3 is CASSQESERVRSYEQYF. In DNA form, the CDR3 reads TGCGCCAGCAGCCAAGAATCTGAGCGGGTACGCTCCTACGAGCAGTACTTC.

This clonotype was detected a few times. This chain connects TRBV12-3 or TRBV12-4 to TRBJ1-5; TRBD1 matches 8 bases. V lost 4 bases and J lost 4; bases outside the gene matches: 15. The CDR3 contains 18 residues. CDR3 nucleotides: TGTGCCAGCAGTTCAGGGGGTCATCTCGGGACAGGAAATCAGCCCCAGCATTTT. Amino acid sequence: CASSSGGHLGTGNQPQHF.

V usage is TRBV3-1 and J usage is TRBJ1-6, with TRBD1 matching 7 bases. The length of the CDR3 is 14 residues. V lost 4 bases to trimming and J lost 6 bases; unmatched junction nucleotides: 3. Germline lookup yields CDR1 LGHDT and CDR2 YNNKEL (reference sequence). The CDR3 DNA is TGTGCCAGCAGCCTCGACAGGGTTAATTCACCCCTCCACTTT. Translating gives CASSLDRVNSPLHF. The full variable domain, with the rest looked up from reference TRBV3-1 and TRBJ1-6, is DTAVSQTPKYLVTQMGNDKSIKCEQNLGHDTMYWYKQDSKKFLKIMFSYNNKELIINETVPNRFSPKSPDKAHLNLHINSLELGDSAVYFCASSLDRVNSPLHFGNGTRLTVT.

The chain employs TRBV6-1 and TRBJ2-1; D unclear. Germline V gives CDR1 MNHNS, CDR2 SASEGT. V was pared by 5 bases and J by 7 bases, with 18 bases between. The CDR3 has 15 residues. The CDR3 spells CASSTVTFSKNEQFF. CDR3 coding DNA: TGTGCCAGCAGTACAGTGACGTTTTCGAAAAATGAGCAGTTCTTC.

With regard to this clonotype: At one end the junction does not follow the germline gene, possibly because of a read error. V is TRBV15 and J is TRBJ2-1; either TRBD1 or TRBD2 may supply D (5 bases each). Germline CDR1 LNHNV, CDR2 YYDKDF (reference sequence). The CDR3 is 14 amino acids. Here the CDR3 reads CATGRESFSNEQFF. The CDR3, as DNA: TGTGCCACCGGCAGGGAGTCATTCAGCAATGAGCAGTTCTTC.

In this sample, this clonotype turned up once. The chain uses TRBV14 and TRBJ2-5; 9 bases fit TRBD2. The CDR3 totals 16 residues. From germline, CDR1 is SGHDN and CDR2 FVKESK. V lost 4 bases and J lost 6; bases outside the gene matches: 12. In DNA, the CDR3 is TGTGCCAGCAGCCCAAGGGAAGCGGGAGGCATGAAGACCCAGTACTTC. It codes for CASSPREAGGMKTQYF.

In its sample, this clonotype was seen a few times. V usage is TRBV27 and J usage is TRBJ1-4; 7 nucleotides agree with TRBD1. Looked up from germline, CDR1 is MNHEY and CDR2 is SMNVEV (reference sequence). The CDR3 totals 15 residues. Germline trimming cut 5 bases from V and 1 base from J; bases unmatched to any gene: 4. As DNA, the CDR3 is TGTGCCAGCAGTGCCTACAGGGGAACTAATGAAAAACTGTTTTTT. Protein: CASSAYRGTNEKLFF.

The chain couples TRBV6-2 or TRBV6-3 to TRBJ2-7; 7 nucleotides agree with TRBD2. The CDR3 totals 15 residues. From germline, CDR1 is MNHEY and CDR2 SVGEGT. Trimming took 5 bases from V and 3 from J; bases not matched to a gene: 10. CDR3 in amino acids: CASSRAGKFYYEQYF. CDR3 sequence (DNA): TGTGCCAGCAGTCGAGCGGGAAAATTTTACTACGAGCAGTACTTC.

As regards this clonotype: One end of the junction varies from germline; a read error may be responsible. The rearrangement joins TRBV6-1 to TRBJ2-7; TRBD2 might be the D (5 bases). The CDR3 length is 15 residues. Germline CDR1 MNHNS, CDR2 SASEGT. CDR3 DNA sequence: TGTGCCAGCGGTGAACCACTGAGGGAGATGGACGAGCAGTACTTC. Protein product: CASGEPLREMDEQYF.

This clonotype has ten or more counts. The DNA of the CDR3 is TGTGCCAGCAGCTTAGACGTCAGGGGAAGCAATGAGCAGTTCTTC. As protein: CASSLDVRGSNEQFF. The chain links TRBV7-2 to TRBJ2-1; D is possibly TRBD1 (6 bases). The CDR3 sequence is 15 residues long. V was trimmed by 1 base and J by 6 bases, leaving 13 bases between them. Germline V gives CDR1 SGHTA, CDR2 FQGNSA. The variable domain in full, with the rest retrieved from reference TRBV7-2 and TRBJ2-1, is GAGVSQSPSNKVTEKGKDVELRCDPISGHTALYWYRQSLGQGLEFLIYFQGNSAPDKSGLPSDRFSAERTGGSVSTLTIQRTQQEDSAVYLCASSLDVRGSNEQFFGPGTRLTVL.

A single count supports this clonotype. Just one base apart from a much larger clone, this may be a read error. Likely a read error: the CDR3 ends without its conserved phenylalanine or tryptophan. This sequence joins TRBV5-1 and TRBJ1-5; D is unclear. This CDR3 is 13 amino acids long. Germline loops: CDR1 SGHRS, CDR2 YFSETQ. V was cut by 2 bases and J by 2 bases, with 5 bases left in between. The CDR3 spells CASSFDGNQPQHL. In nucleotides, the CDR3 is TGCGCCAGCAGCTTCGATGGCAATCAGCCCCAGCATCTT.

In the case of this clonotype: It may be a read error: a sequence one base away is much more abundant. The chain employs TRBV27 and TRBJ2-7; 9 bases align to TRBD2. Germline loops: CDR1 MNHEY, CDR2 SMNVEV (reference sequence). The CDR3 has 14 residues. CDR3 region: CAISLSTSGYEQYF. The CDR3 bases are TGTGCCATCAGTTTATCGACTAGCGGTTACGAGCAGTACTTC.

Notes on this clonotype: One base away lies a much larger clone, so this may be a sequencing read error. The rearrangement uses TRBV3-1 and TRBJ1-5; D uncertain. V lost 1 base and J lost 3, with 7 bases in between. This CDR3 contains 14 residues. Germline lookup yields CDR1 LGHDT and CDR2 YNNKEL (reference sequence). CDR3 sequence: CASSQGPTNQPQHF. The CDR3, as DNA: TGTGCCAGCAGCCAAGGGCCTACCAATCAGCCCCAGCATTTT.

This clonotype has more than one count but fewer than ten. The chain is built from TRBV4-1 and TRBJ2-1; TRBD2 aligns across 9 bases. The germline CDR1 and CDR2 sequences are MGHRA and YSYEKL. This CDR3 is built from 15 residues. V dropped 2 bases and J dropped 3; count of bases not matched to a gene: 2. The CDR3 nucleotides read TGCGCCAGCAGCCAACTAGCGGGGAACTACAATGAGCAGTTCTTC. Translating gives CASSQLAGNYNEQFF.

The chain links TRBV7-9 to TRBJ2-1, with a tentative D call TRBD2 (6 bases). The CDR3 totals 13 residues. Germline CDR1 and CDR2: SEHNR and FQNEAQ (reference sequence). Trimming shortened V by 4 bases and J by 9 bases, and 13 bases separated the two germline ends. This CDR3 reads CASSSTSHREQFF. The CDR3 DNA follows: TGTGCCAGCAGCTCAACTAGCCACCGTGAGCAGTTCTTC.

This clonotype has just a few counts. The CDR3 nucleotides read TGTGCCAGCAGCTTAGACGACAGTTGGAGCAATCAGCCCCAGCATTTT. It translates to CASSLDDSWSNQPQHF. The gene calls are TRBV11-1 and TRBJ1-5; tentative D call: TRBD1 (5 bases). This CDR3 comprises 16 residues. CDR1 is SGHAT and CDR2 is FQDESV in the germline V gene (reference sequence). V was shortened by 1 base and J by 1 base, with 11 bases between the two germline ends.

This clonotype has more than one count but fewer than ten. The chain has TRBV18 and TRBJ2-5; D may be TRBD1 (6 bases). CDR1 is KGHSH and CDR2 is LQKENI in the germline V gene. This CDR3 comprises 16 residues. Trimming removed 5 bases from V and 5 bases from J, with 21 bases in between. The CDR3, as DNA: TGTGCCAGCTCATCTCCCCTACAGGGCCTAGGGGAGACCCAGTACTTC. Residues: CASSSPLQGLGETQYF.

There are a few counts of this clonotype. The chain recombines TRBV30 with TRBJ1-2; weak D call: TRBD1 (6 bases). Germline CDR1 reads GTSNPN; CDR2 reads SVGIG (reference sequence). Trimming took off 5 bases at V and 7 bases at J, with 17 bases between the two ends. There are 13 residues in the CDR3. The CDR3 nucleotides are TGTGCCTGGTCCTCCTACTGGGGGGCTGGCTACACCTTC. Protein sequence: CAWSSYWGAGYTF.

This clonotype was seen many times. The rearrangement joins TRBV18 to TRBJ2-1; D uncertain. V was cut by 2 bases and J by 4 bases, with 6 bases left in between. There are 13 residues in the CDR3. Germline lookup yields CDR1 KGHSH and CDR2 LQKENI. CDR3 loop: CASSPGVYNEQFF. DNA of the CDR3: TGTGCCAGCTCACCAGGGGTTTACAATGAGCAGTTCTTC. The full variable domain, completed using reference TRBV18 and TRBJ2-1, is NAGVMQNPRHLVRRRGQEARLRCSPMKGHSHVYWYRQLPEEGLKFMVYLQKENIIDESGMPKERFSAEFPKEGPSILRIQQVVRGDSAAYFCASSPGVYNEQFFGPGTRLTVL.

V usage is TRBV2 and J usage is TRBJ1-6; 7 nucleotides align to TRBD1. This CDR3 spans 13 amino acids. CDR1 is SNHLY, CDR2 FYNNEI, per germline. Losses at the gene ends were 8 bases for V and 4 bases for J; bases not matched to a gene: 2. The CDR3 DNA reads as TGTGCCAGCGAGGGGGCTTATAATTCACCCCTCCACTTT. It yields the protein CASEGAYNSPLHF.

A word on this clonotype: This may be a read error: a much more frequent sequence differs by one nucleotide. The J gene is TRBJ2-1, the V gene TRBV9; D is perhaps TRBD1 (5 bases). The J call may be in error: the DNA end matches TRBJ2-7 better. CDR1 is SGDLS and CDR2 is YYNGEE in the germline V gene. This CDR3 is built from 14 residues. CDR3 DNA sequence: TGTGCCAGCAGCGGGGCAGGGTCCTACAATGAGCAGTACTTC. This encodes CASSGAGSYNEQYF.

This clonotype was observed at least ten times. This chain links TRBV3-1 with TRBJ1-1, with 7 bases fitting TRBD1. The CDR3 has 14 amino acids. J was trimmed by 0 bases and V by 7 bases; bases with no gene match: 5. Germline CDR1 reads LGHDT; CDR2 reads YNNKEL (reference sequence). The CDR3 region has the DNA TGTGCCAGCACGATCAGGGGGATGAACACTGAAGCTTTCTTT. Protein: CASTIRGMNTEAFF.